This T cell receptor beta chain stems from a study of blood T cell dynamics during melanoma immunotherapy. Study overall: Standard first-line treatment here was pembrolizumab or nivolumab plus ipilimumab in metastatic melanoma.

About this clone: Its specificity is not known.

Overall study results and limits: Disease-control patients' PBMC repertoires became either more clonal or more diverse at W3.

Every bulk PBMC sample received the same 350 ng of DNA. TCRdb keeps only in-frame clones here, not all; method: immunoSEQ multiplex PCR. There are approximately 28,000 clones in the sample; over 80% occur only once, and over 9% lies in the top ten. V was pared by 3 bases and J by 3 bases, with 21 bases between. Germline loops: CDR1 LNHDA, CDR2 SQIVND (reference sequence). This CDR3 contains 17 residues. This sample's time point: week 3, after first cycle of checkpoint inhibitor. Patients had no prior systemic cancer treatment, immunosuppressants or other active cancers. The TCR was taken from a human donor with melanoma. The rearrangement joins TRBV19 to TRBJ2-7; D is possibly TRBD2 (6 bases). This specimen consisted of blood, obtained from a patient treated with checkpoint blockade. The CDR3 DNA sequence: TGTGCCAGTAGTATTTACCTCAGTCAAGGGACTCGCTACGAGCAGTACTTC. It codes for CASSIYLSQGTRYEQYF.